These 6 T cell receptor beta chains came from one sample sequenced in a study of Graves' ophthalmopathy and Graves' hyperthyroidism. RNA served as the template for amplifying TCR beta CDR3 regions. First-round RT-PCR used HTBI primers; second-round multiplex PCR followed. TCRdb recomputed calls from the multiplex PCR reads with MiXCR, one row per CDR3 protein. The repertoire holds hundreds of thousands of distinct CDR3 sequences, with around 21% as singletons. The sequenced material came from peripheral blood. These receptors all come from a woman in her late teens or twenties with stable Graves' hyperthyroidism.

This clonotype has at least ten counts. The chain carries TRBV28 and TRBJ1-2; 10 bases line up with TRBD1. Losses at the gene ends were 3 bases for V and 8 bases for J; bases not matched to a gene: 6. The CDR3 has 14 amino acids. In germline, CDR1 is MDHEN, CDR2 SYDVKM. The CDR3 region has the DNA TGTGCCAGCAGTTTCGACAGGGGGCAGGAGGGCTACACCTTC. Translation gives CASSFDRGQEGYTF.

This clonotype appeared many times. The chain couples TRBV6-2 or TRBV6-3 to TRBJ2-7; D gene uncertain. CDR1 is MNHEY and CDR2 is SVGEGT in the germline V gene. Trimming stripped 8 bases from V and 0 bases from J, with 11 bases between. CDR3 size: 13 residues. CDR3 residues: CASYTFYSYEQYF. The CDR3 region has the DNA TGTGCCAGCTACACGTTCTACTCCTACGAGCAGTACTTC.

To note about this clonotype: With a much larger clone just one base away, this may be a read error. V gene TRBV2 combines with J gene TRBJ2-5, with D possibly being TRBD2 (6 bases). CDR3 length equals 15 residues. Germline V gene sequence: CDR1 SNHLY, CDR2 FYNNEI. CDR3 coding DNA: TGTGCCAGCAGTGAAGCGGAGGGGAATCAAGCGACCCAGTACTTC. Translation gives CASSEAEGNQATQYF.

This clonotype was picked up many times. In DNA, the CDR3 is TGTGCCAGCAGTTTATACCTTAGCGGGAGTGTTACCTACGAGCAGTACTTC. Its translation is CASSLYLSGSVTYEQYF. The chain combines TRBV28 with TRBJ2-7; 9 bases map to TRBD2. Germline trimming cut 1 base from V and 2 bases from J; bases unmatched to any gene: 9. Germline CDR1 reads MDHEN; CDR2 reads SYDVKM. The length of the CDR3 is 17 residues.

This clonotype was observed at least ten times. V usage is TRBV7-2 and J usage is TRBJ2-5; 8 bases are shared with TRBD2. Germline lookup yields CDR1 SGHTA and CDR2 FQGNSA. This CDR3 comprises 15 residues. With V trimmed by 3 bases and J by 1 base, 4 bases remained unmatched. The CDR3 spells CASSFSGGVQETQYF. CDR3 nucleotide sequence: TGTGCCAGCAGCTTCTCCGGGGGGGTCCAAGAGACCCAGTACTTC.

This clonotype was counted at least ten times. V gene TRBV6-5 combines with J gene TRBJ1-2, with 8 nucleotides matching TRBD1. CDR3 length: 14 amino acids. Germline assignment: CDR1 MNHEY and CDR2 SVGAGI. Trimming took 0 bases from V and 10 from J; bases not matched to a gene: 7. The CDR3 sequence is CASSYSWTGSDYTF. Written as DNA, the CDR3 is TGTGCCAGCAGTTACTCGTGGACAGGGTCCGACTACACCTTC.